The sequence of this T cell receptor beta chain was determined in a study of T cell responses to AZD1222 COVID-19 vaccine. With 6 bases removed from V and 5 bases from J, the gap between germline ends came to 22 bases. The CDR3 runs to 16 residues. Looked up from germline, CDR1 is ENHRY and CDR2 is SYGVKD. Overall study results and limits: Spike-specific TCR repertoires showed rising breadth and depth after two AZD1222 doses.

Here immunoSEQ multiplex PCR was the method, and the copy in TCRdb shows in-frame clones only, minus some. The sample holds approximately 140,000 clones, 75% to 95% seen once. Remarks on this clone: Antigen specificity is unknown.

The sequences come from peripheral blood, collected 28 days after the second dose of the MenACWY control vaccine. The clonotype comes from an adult who received the MenACWY meningococcal vaccine as a control. This chain joins TRBV10-3 and TRBJ1-2, with D tentatively TRBD1 (6 bases). The CDR3 here is CAISRGTPKEGYGYTF. DNA of the CDR3: TGTGCCATCAGCCGCGGGACACCTAAAGAGGGGTATGGCTACACCTTC.